The 15 T cell receptor beta chains presented below share a single source sample, sequenced in a study of T cell responses to AZD1222 COVID-19 vaccine. Assay: immunoSEQ multiplex PCR; the TCRdb copy retains only in-frame clones and omits some. The repertoire holds 150,000 or so clones, with around 92% as singletons. The sequencing used peripheral blood, collected 28 days after the second AZD1222 dose. Receptor source: an adult who received the AZD1222 COVID-19 vaccine.

The V gene is TRBV25-1, the J gene TRBJ2-7; D ambiguous. Trimming pared 3 bases from V and 5 bases from J, leaving 11 bases between. CDR1 MGHDK and CDR2 SYGVNS come from the germline V gene. CDR3 length: 13 amino acids. The CDR3 DNA follows: TGTGCCAGCAGTGATCGGCTCCCCCACGAGCAGTACTTC. Its protein product is CASSDRLPHEQYF.

This rearrangement joins TRBV2 to TRBJ1-3; D is uncertain. This CDR3 comprises 15 residues. CDR1 is SNHLY, CDR2 FYNNEI, per germline. V shed 2 bases and J shed 0 bases, with 8 bases lying between them. CDR3 coding DNA: TGTGCCAGCAGTGAACAATTGCGCTCTGGAAACACCATATATTTT. Translated: CASSEQLRSGNTIYF.

This chain links TRBV9 with TRBJ2-3, with TRBD2 identical over 7 bases. CDR1 is SGDLS and CDR2 is YYNGEE in the germline V gene. Trimming took 4 bases from V and 2 from J; bases not matched to a gene: 4. There are 14 residues in the CDR3. CDR3 sequence (DNA): TGTGCCAGCAGCCTCGGGACTAACACAGATACGCAGTATTTT. It yields the protein CASSLGTNTDTQYF.

The V gene is TRBV19, the J gene TRBJ2-5; no definite D call. V lost 8 bases and J 2 bases, leaving 12 bases between the germline ends. The CDR3 has 13 residues. Germline CDR1 is LNHDA and CDR2 is SQIVND (reference sequence). The DNA of the CDR3 is TGTGCCAGTCGCCCACCATCGCAAGAGACCCAGTACTTC. The encoded protein is CASRPPSQETQYF.

This clone was counted a few times. CDR3 nucleotide sequence: TGCGCCAGCAGCTTGACGGGACTAGGGAACGAGCAGTACTTC. It is translated as CASSLTGLGNEQYF. V usage is TRBV5-1 and J usage is TRBJ2-7, with TRBD2 matching 8 bases. Losses at the gene ends were 1 base for V and 5 bases for J; bases not matched to a gene: 5. This CDR3 has 14 residues. CDR1 is SGHRS and CDR2 is YFSETQ in the germline V gene. The full variable domain, rest sourced from reference TRBV5-1 and TRBJ2-7, is KAGVTQTPRYLIKTRGQQVTLSCSPISGHRSVSWYQQTPGQGLQFLFEYFSETQRNKGNFPGRFSGRQFSNSRSEMNVSTLELGDSALYLCASSLTGLGNEQYFGPGTRLTVT.

CDR3 region: CASSEYLRGAKNIQYF. As DNA, the CDR3 is TGTGCCAGCAGTGAATACTTACGAGGGGCCAAAAACATTCAGTACTTC. The chain links TRBV2 to TRBJ2-4; D possibly corresponds to TRBD2 (5 bases). Trimming removed 2 bases at V and 1 base at J, with 12 bases between. CDR1 SNHLY and CDR2 FYNNEI come from the germline V gene. The CDR3 has 16 amino acids.

CDR3 residues: CASSLSGTGAIRGEQFF. DNA of the CDR3: TGTGCCAGCAGTCTATCCGGGACAGGGGCCATCAGGGGGGAGCAGTTCTTC. This chain connects TRBV6-6 to TRBJ2-1; 10 bases agree with TRBD1. CDR1 and CDR2 from the germline V gene are MNHNY and SVGAGI (reference sequence). Trimming removed 5 bases from V and 10 bases from J; junction bases left unmatched: 17. The CDR3 consists of 17 residues.

This chain links TRBV11-2 with TRBJ2-3; D is uncertain. CDR3 size: 15 residues. V was clipped by 4 bases and J by 0 bases, with 11 bases between them. In germline, CDR1 is SGHAT, CDR2 FQNNGV. CDR3 in amino acids: CASSWVPISTDTQYF. As DNA, the CDR3 is TGTGCCAGCAGCTGGGTCCCCATAAGCACAGATACGCAGTATTTT.

J is TRBJ2-4 and V is TRBV28, with D hard to call. This CDR3 is 14 amino acids long. Between the trimmed V and J ends, which lost 0 bases and 6 bases, there was a span of 9 bases. Germline V gene sequence: CDR1 MDHEN, CDR2 SYDVKM. Written as DNA, the CDR3 is TGTGCCAGCAGTTTATGGTCAGGACGAAACATTCAGTACTTC. Translating gives CASSLWSGRNIQYF.

This sequence joins TRBV5-1 and TRBJ1-2; unclear D gene. Germline V gene lookup returns CDR1 SGHRS and CDR2 YFSETQ. CDR3 length: 23 amino acids. V dropped 3 bases and J dropped 1 base, with 37 bases sitting between them. In DNA, the CDR3 is TGCGCCAGCAGCTGGAGGGCCCCCACAGCATTAGGACCCACAAAACTTAATAACTATGGCTACACCTTC. This gives the protein CASSWRAPTALGPTKLNNYGYTF.

This clone was found a few times. This rearrangement joins TRBV7-2 to TRBJ1-5; 7 positions match TRBD1. The germline CDR1 and CDR2 sequences are SGHTA and FQGNSA. The CDR3 extends over 15 amino acids. The ends lost 5 bases at V and 6 bases at J; junction bases unmatched: 10. In nucleotides, the CDR3 is TGTGCCAGCAGCCTAGAGGACAGGTTGACTCAGCCCCAGCATTTT. Amino acids: CASSLEDRLTQPQHF.

The chain recombines TRBV18 with TRBJ2-2; the match to TRBD2 covers 9 bases. In germline, CDR1 is KGHSH, CDR2 LQKENI. V gave up 2 bases and J gave up 0 bases; unmatched junction bases: 1. The CDR3 length is 16 residues. The CDR3 sequence: CASSPGLASNTGELFF. CDR3 nucleotide sequence: TGTGCCAGCTCACCAGGACTAGCGTCGAACACCGGGGAGCTGTTTTTT.

The rearrangement links TRBV6-1 to TRBJ2-2, with D tentatively TRBD1 or TRBD2 (6 bases each). Germline CDR1 MNHNS, CDR2 SASEGT. The CDR3 covers 15 residues. Trimming pared 2 bases from V and 6 bases from J, leaving 13 bases between. The CDR3 DNA is TGTGCCAGCAGTGAAAGGGTGGAGGGGGCCGGGGAGCTGTTTTTT. Protein: CASSERVEGAGELFF.

The chain joins TRBV27 to TRBJ1-2; D is ambiguous. CDR1 is MNHEY, CDR2 SMNVEV, per germline (reference sequence). V was pared by 5 bases and J by 4 bases, with 14 bases between. There are 14 residues in the CDR3. The CDR3 sequence is CASSRTDPPYGYTF. CDR3 DNA sequence: TGTGCCAGCAGTCGGACGGACCCCCCCTATGGCTACACCTTC.

Only one count was recorded for this clone. This chain connects TRBV7-2 to TRBJ2-1; 9 bases match TRBD1. Germline V gene data show CDR1 as SGHTA and CDR2 as FQGNSA. This CDR3 spans 15 amino acids. V shed 5 bases and J 4 bases; nucleotides not matched to a gene: 6. The CDR3 loop reads CASSTGTGTYNEQFF. DNA for the CDR3: TGTGCCAGCAGCACCGGGACAGGGACTTACAATGAGCAGTTCTTC.